The present TCR beta chain was sequenced within a study of T cells in Graves' hyperthyroidism and ophthalmopathy. From RNA transcripts, TCR beta CDR3 regions were amplified. The HTBI primer set drove a first-round RT-PCR of the TCR CDR3. MiXCR was run by TCRdb on the multiplex PCR reads, yielding one entry per CDR3 protein. This sample has 550,000 to 700,000 distinct CDR3 sequences; over 12% occur once, and the top ten carry 3.5% to 4.5%. The receptor was derived from a woman aged 40 to 50 with Graves' ophthalmopathy. Sequenced input: blood.

The CDR3 coding sequence is TGTGCCAGCAGTCCGCGAACAGGGGGCGTCGGACAGCCCCAGCATTTT. This encodes CASSPRTGGVGQPQHF. V is TRBV12-3 or TRBV12-4 and J is TRBJ1-5, with 9 bases that match TRBD1. CDR3 length equals 16 residues. V lost 5 bases and J lost 7; bases outside the gene matches: 12.